One sample yielded the 9 T cell receptor beta chains listed below, sequenced in a study of identical twins. Each CDR3 protein is one row after TCRdb ran MiXCR on the 5' RACE reads. This table has around 960,000 distinct CDR3 sequences, over 9% appearing once. These data were also reused for a study on yellow fever vaccine responses in identical twins.

Source material: PBMCs. The receptors were sampled from a woman aged 18-35 years in good health.

The chain links TRBV12-3 or TRBV12-4 to TRBJ1-1, with D possibly being TRBD1 (5 bases). The CDR3 covers 14 residues. V was shortened by 6 bases and J by 3 bases, with 14 bases between the two germline ends. This CDR3 reads CASSLFRRDTEAFF. The CDR3 DNA reads TGTGCCAGCAGCCTCTTTCGCAGGGACACTGAAGCTTTCTTT.

The V gene is TRBV6-1, the J gene TRBJ2-5; 12 bases align to TRBD2. J gave up 1 base and V 6 bases, and 6 bases lay outside the gene matches. CDR3 length: 16 residues. Per the germline V gene, CDR1 is MNHNS and CDR2 is SASEGT. The CDR3 DNA follows: TGTGCCAGCAGGAAAGGGACTAGCGGGTTCCAAGAGACCCAGTACTTC. Translated: CASRKGTSGFQETQYF.

This clonotype was picked up one time. The chain uses TRBV20-1 and TRBJ2-5, with D possibly TRBD1 on 7 matching bases. Trimming left V 0 bases short and J 4 bases short, with 18 bases between. The CDR3 is made up of 16 amino acids. Per germline, CDR1 DFQATT and CDR2 SNEGSKA (reference sequence). The chain's CDR3 is CSARDWRGQGGETQYF. In DNA, the CDR3 is TGCAGTGCTAGAGATTGGAGGGGGCAGGGAGGAGAGACCCAGTACTTC.

V and J are TRBV18 and TRBJ1-1; D possibly corresponds to TRBD1 (6 bases). Per the germline V gene, CDR1 is KGHSH and CDR2 is LQKENI. This CDR3 spans 15 amino acids. Trimming took off 2 bases at V and 1 base at J, with 11 bases between the two ends. CDR3 bases: TGTGCCAGCTCACCAACCGGGACACAGAACACTGAAGCTTTCTTT. Its translation is CASSPTGTQNTEAFF.

The rearrangement links TRBV5-1 to TRBJ2-3; D uncertain. This CDR3 comprises 12 residues. Germline loops: CDR1 SGHRS, CDR2 YFSETQ. V dropped 1 base and J dropped 6 bases, with 6 bases sitting between them. The CDR3 here is CASSLIGDTQYF. The CDR3, as DNA: TGCGCCAGCAGCTTGATCGGGGATACGCAGTATTTT.

The chain has TRBV12-3 or TRBV12-4 and TRBJ2-7; the D gene could be TRBD1 or TRBD2 (6 bases each). The CDR3 is made up of 17 amino acids. Trimming removed 4 bases from V and 0 bases from J, with 19 bases in between. In nucleotides, the CDR3 is TGTGCCAGCAGTTCCTCAGGGGACTGGACTTCCTCCTACGAGCAGTACTTC. As protein: CASSSSGDWTSSYEQYF.

The chain has TRBV5-1 and TRBJ2-2; 8 positions match TRBD2. V was clipped by 9 bases and J by 4 bases; unmatched bases: 11. CDR3 length: 15 amino acids. In germline, CDR1 is SGHRS, CDR2 YFSETQ. CDR3 sequence reads: CATSPGGAGTGELFF. Here the CDR3 DNA reads TGCGCCACCTCCCCCGGGGGGGCCGGCACCGGGGAGCTGTTTTTT.

This sequence joins TRBV18 and TRBJ2-5; TRBD1 matches at 7 bases. CDR3 length equals 12 residues. V dropped 2 bases and J dropped 9; count of bases not matched to a gene: 3. Germline values: CDR1 KGHSH, CDR2 LQKENI. The CDR3 spells CASSPRTGAQYF. The CDR3 region has the DNA TGTGCCAGCTCACCAAGAACAGGGGCCCAGTACTTC.

This clonotype was detected a few times. The rearrangement uses TRBV5-1 and TRBJ2-5, with 7 bases lining up with TRBD1. This CDR3 is 14 amino acids long. The junction had 4 bases not matched to a gene; V was cut back by 3 bases and J by 2 bases. The V gene's germline CDR1 is SGHRS and CDR2 YFSETQ. This chain's CDR3 is CASSWEQGQETQYF. The CDR3 bases are TGCGCCAGCAGCTGGGAACAGGGGCAAGAGACCCAGTACTTC. The complete variable domain, with remaining parts taken from reference TRBV5-1 and TRBJ2-5, reads KAGVTQTPRYLIKTRGQQVTLSCSPISGHRSVSWYQQTPGQGLQFLFEYFSETQRNKGNFPGRFSGRQFSNSRSEMNVSTLELGDSALYLCASSWEQGQETQYFGPGTRLLVL.